Below, 21 T cell receptor beta chains from the same sample are listed, as sequenced in a study of blood T cell repertoires in COVID-19. TCRdb's table, derived via immunoSEQ multiplex PCR, lists solely in-frame clones and lacks some. The table shows 140,000 to 150,000 clones, with 80% to 90% occurring only once. Sequences were obtained from peripheral blood. These receptors were collected from a woman between 45 and 65 years old with acute or convalescent COVID-19.

This clone was seen only once. The rearrangement uses TRBV12-3 or TRBV12-4 and TRBJ1-2; D gene unclear. The CDR3 loop spans 12 amino acids. The V end lost 3 bases, the J end lost 7 bases, and 9 bases lay between the germline ends. The CDR3 DNA reads as TGTGCCAGCAGTTTGGCGGATGGTGGCTACACCTTC. Its protein is CASSLADGGYTF.

A word on this clone: Additional DNA sequences in this sample encode the identical CDR3. The chain links TRBV18 to TRBJ1-2, with D possibly TRBD1 on 6 matching bases. Germline CDR1 and CDR2: KGHSH and LQKENI. There are 13 residues in the CDR3. With 5 bases removed from V and 2 bases from J, the gap between germline ends came to 9 bases. DNA of the CDR3: TGTGCCAGCTCATTGGACAGCAACTATGGCTACACCTTC. It is translated as CASSLDSNYGYTF.

V is TRBV3-1 (or the pseudogene TRBV3-2) and J is TRBJ1-5; no firm D call. V was pared by 0 bases and J by 5 bases, with 5 bases between. CDR1 is LGHDT and CDR2 is YNNKEL in the germline V gene (reference sequence). This CDR3 has 13 residues. The CDR3 DNA reads TGTGCCAGCAGCCAAGATCGGGATCAGCCCCAGCATTTT. This encodes CASSQDRDQPQHF.

V is TRBV18 and J is TRBJ2-7; 7 nucleotides line up with TRBD2. The V gene's germline CDR1 is KGHSH and CDR2 LQKENI. V gave up 3 bases and J gave up 2 bases; unmatched junction bases: 7. The CDR3 is made up of 15 amino acids. In DNA form, the CDR3 reads TGTGCCAGCTCACCGTGGACGGGGGGTGCCTACGAGCAGTACTTC. Encoded protein: CASSPWTGGAYEQYF.

The V and J genes are TRBV14 and TRBJ1-2; D gene ambiguous. The CDR3 runs 14 residues. The germline V gene encodes CDR1 SGHDN and CDR2 FVKESK. Trimming removed 0 bases at V and 3 bases at J, with 8 bases between. The CDR3 coding sequence is TGTGCCAGCAGCCAAGAAAACAGCTACTATGGCTACACCTTC. This encodes CASSQENSYYGYTF.

This clone has just a few counts. V gene TRBV5-1 combines with J gene TRBJ2-1; D ambiguous. The V gene lost 2 bases and the J gene lost 4 bases, with 16 bases spanning the gap. Germline-derived CDR1 and CDR2 are SGHRS and YFSETQ. The CDR3 is 16 residues long. The CDR3 DNA reads as TGCGCCAGCAGCTTTTCCGGGTCGGGTATGTACAATGAGCAGTTCTTC. Its protein is CASSFSGSGMYNEQFF.

On this clone itself: This CDR3 is also generated by other DNA sequences in the sample. The J gene is TRBJ2-5, the V gene TRBV5-1; the match to TRBD1 covers 12 bases. The CDR3 spans 15 residues. V was clipped by 7 bases and J by 5 bases; unmatched bases: 9. Germline V lookup: CDR1 SGHRS, CDR2 YFSETQ. The CDR3 DNA follows: TGCGCCAGCCGGGACAGGGGGCAACTATCGGAGACCCAGTACTTC. This translates into CASRDRGQLSETQYF. Filled out from reference TRBV5-1 and TRBJ2-5, the complete variable domain reads KAGVTQTPRYLIKTRGQQVTLSCSPISGHRSVSWYQQTPGQGLQFLFEYFSETQRNKGNFPGRFSGRQFSNSRSEMNVSTLELGDSALYLCASRDRGQLSETQYFGPGTRLLVL.

This clone occurred once. The genes are TRBV5-1 and TRBJ2-2; 9 nucleotides line up with TRBD2. CDR3 size: 16 residues. Trimming took 1 base from V and 1 from J; bases not matched to a gene: 2. Germline-derived CDR1 and CDR2 are SGHRS and YFSETQ. CDR3 protein: CASSLIAGVNTGELFF. DNA for the CDR3: TGCGCCAGCAGCTTGATAGCGGGGGTGAACACCGGGGAGCTGTTTTTT.

V and J are TRBV6-5 and TRBJ2-5; 7 nucleotides align to TRBD1. J gave up 4 bases and V 6 bases, and 2 bases lay outside the gene matches. This CDR3 contains 12 residues. Germline-derived CDR1 and CDR2 are MNHEY and SVGAGI. The CDR3 DNA reads as TGTGCCAGCAGGACAGGGACAGAGACCCAGTACTTC. Amino acids: CASRTGTETQYF.

The gene calls are TRBV7-9 and TRBJ2-3; a weak D match, TRBD1 (6 bases). V was pared by 5 bases and J by 4 bases, with 16 bases between. The V gene's germline CDR1 is SEHNR and CDR2 FQNEAQ (reference sequence). The CDR3 loop spans 15 amino acids. The CDR3 protein is CASSRYRGSSDTQYF. CDR3 sequence (DNA): TGTGCCAGCAGCCGATATAGGGGGTCATCAGATACGCAGTATTTT.

The chain employs TRBV6-1 and TRBJ1-2, with D perhaps matching TRBD1 (5 bases). The CDR3 consists of 13 residues. Germline CDR1 MNHNS, CDR2 SASEGT. The V end lost 3 bases, the J end lost 3 bases, and 8 bases lay between the germline ends. The CDR3 reads CASSEAGHYGYTF. The CDR3 nucleotides read TGTGCCAGCAGTGAGGCAGGGCACTATGGCTACACCTTC.

V usage is TRBV6-6 and J usage is TRBJ1-3; possibly TRBD1 for D (5 bases). V gave up 5 bases and J gave up 3 bases, with 11 bases separating them. There are 14 residues in the CDR3. Germline V CDR1 and CDR2: MNHNY, SVGAGI (reference sequence). The CDR3 region has the DNA TGTGCCAGCAGTCCCGGGGGGGGTGGAAACACCATATATTTT. It encodes CASSPGGGGNTIYF.

The count of this clone is one. The V and J genes are TRBV5-1 and TRBJ1-4; possible D gene TRBD1, 6 bases. Trimming took off 1 base at V and 3 bases at J, with 10 bases between the two ends. The germline CDR1 and CDR2 sequences are SGHRS and YFSETQ. The CDR3 spans 15 residues. The CDR3 coding sequence is TGCGCCAGCAGCTTGACCACAGGGCCTAATGAAAAACTGTTTTTT. Encoded protein: CASSLTTGPNEKLFF.

The chain is built from TRBV7-9 and TRBJ1-6; 7 nucleotides align to TRBD1. The CDR3 runs to 16 residues. From germline, CDR1 is SEHNR and CDR2 FQNEAQ (reference sequence). Trimming took 4 bases from V and 8 from J; bases not matched to a gene: 11. In nucleotides, the CDR3 is TGTGCCAGCAGCTCGTCTTCACAGGGGCTTTATTCACCCCTCCACTTT. It translates to CASSSSSQGLYSPLHF. Full variable domain (remainder filled in from reference TRBV7-9 and TRBJ1-6): DTGVSQNPRHKITKRGQNVTFRCDPISEHNRLYWYRQTLGQGPEFLTYFQNEAQLEKSRLLSDRFSAERPKGSFSTLEIQRTEQGDSAMYLCASSSSSQGLYSPLHFGNGTRLTVT.

V gene TRBV6-5 combines with J gene TRBJ2-7; 12 nucleotides align to TRBD2. V dropped 8 bases and J dropped 6; count of bases not matched to a gene: 8. The germline V gene encodes CDR1 MNHEY and CDR2 SVGAGI. The CDR3 spans 14 residues. CDR3 bases: TGTGCCAGCTCGCTTCCGGGACTAGCGGGCGAGCAGTACTTC. It encodes CASSLPGLAGEQYF.

This clone was counted a single time. This chain joins TRBV5-1 and TRBJ2-3; 7 bases are a match to TRBD2. In germline, CDR1 is SGHRS, CDR2 YFSETQ. CDR3 size: 14 residues. V gave up 4 bases and J gave up 0 bases; unmatched junction bases: 2. The CDR3 DNA sequence: TGCGCCAGCAGCGGGGACTACAGCACAGATACGCAGTATTTT. Protein: CASSGDYSTDTQYF. The entire variable domain, with the rest obtained from reference TRBV5-1 and TRBJ2-3, is as follows: KAGVTQTPRYLIKTRGQQVTLSCSPISGHRSVSWYQQTPGQGLQFLFEYFSETQRNKGNFPGRFSGRQFSNSRSEMNVSTLELGDSALYLCASSGDYSTDTQYFGPGTRLTVL.

This clone was counted a single time. The chain joins TRBV5-4 to TRBJ2-1; TRBD2 might be the D (6 bases). The CDR3 is 13 residues long. V shed 3 bases and J shed 7 bases, with 11 bases lying between them. CDR1 is SGHNT and CDR2 is YYREEE in the germline V gene (reference sequence). In DNA, the CDR3 is TGTGCCAGCAGCTCGGGACTTTATAATGAGCAGTTCTTC. It encodes CASSSGLYNEQFF.

The chain combines TRBV3-1 (or the pseudogene TRBV3-2) with TRBJ2-1; D remains ambiguous. Per the germline V gene, CDR1 is LGHDT and CDR2 is YNNKEL (reference sequence). Trimming pared 0 bases from V and 9 bases from J, leaving 12 bases between. The CDR3 sequence is 14 residues long. This CDR3 is CASSQDSRPSEQFF. The DNA of the CDR3 is TGTGCCAGCAGCCAAGATTCTCGTCCGAGTGAGCAGTTCTTC.

V gene TRBV2 combines with J gene TRBJ1-1, with 10 nucleotides matching TRBD1. V dropped 6 bases and J dropped 2; count of bases not matched to a gene: 6. The CDR3 is made up of 15 amino acids. Germline lookup yields CDR1 SNHLY and CDR2 FYNNEI. This CDR3 reads CASRPRQGANTEAFF. The CDR3 bases are TGTGCCAGCAGACCCCGACAGGGGGCTAACACTGAAGCTTTCTTT.

The rearrangement links TRBV5-1 to TRBJ2-5; weak D call: TRBD1 (6 bases). Per the germline V gene, CDR1 is SGHRS and CDR2 is YFSETQ. V lost 2 bases and J 3 bases, leaving 11 bases between the germline ends. This CDR3 is built from 14 residues. Here the CDR3 DNA reads TGCGCCAGCAGCTTAGGTTCAGGGGAAGAGACCCAGTACTTC. This sequence encodes CASSLGSGEETQYF.

The chain employs TRBV23-1 and TRBJ2-2, with unresolved D. TRBV23-1 is an ORF, with its function uncertain. The CDR3 extends over 16 amino acids. V was shortened by 4 bases and J by 5 bases, with 17 bases between the two germline ends. The chain's CDR3 is CASSLFQAPPTGELFF. The CDR3 DNA reads TGCGCCAGCAGTCTCTTTCAAGCTCCACCGACCGGGGAGCTGTTTTTT.